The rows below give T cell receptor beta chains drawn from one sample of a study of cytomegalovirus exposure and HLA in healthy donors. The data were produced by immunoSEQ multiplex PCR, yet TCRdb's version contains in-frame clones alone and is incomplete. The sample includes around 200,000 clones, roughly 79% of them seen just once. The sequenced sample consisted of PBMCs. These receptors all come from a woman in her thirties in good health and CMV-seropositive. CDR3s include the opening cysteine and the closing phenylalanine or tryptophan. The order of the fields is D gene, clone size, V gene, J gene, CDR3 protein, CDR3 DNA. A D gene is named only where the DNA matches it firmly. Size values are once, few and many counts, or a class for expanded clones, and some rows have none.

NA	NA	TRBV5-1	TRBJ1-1	CASSLIGEDTEAFF	TGCGCCAGCAGCTTGATAGGGGAGGACACTGAAGCTTTCTTT
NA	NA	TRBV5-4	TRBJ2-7	CASSQTGLGLYEQYF	TGTGCCAGCAGCCAGACAGGTTTGGGGCTCTACGAGCAGTACTTC
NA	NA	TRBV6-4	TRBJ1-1	CASSDSLGF	TGTGCCAGCAGTGACTCCCTAGGTTTT
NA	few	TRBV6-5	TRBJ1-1	CASSFARLKVGTEAFF	TGTGCCAGCAGTTTTGCCAGGCTTAAGGTTGGCACTGAAGCTTTCTTT
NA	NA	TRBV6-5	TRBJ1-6	CASSFFNSATGSPLHF	TGTGCCAGCAGTTTCTTCAACAGCGCCACAGGGTCACCCCTCCACTTT
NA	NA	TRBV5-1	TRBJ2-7	CASSLVVLSYEQYF	TGCGCCAGCAGCTTGGTTGTCCTCTCCTACGAGCAGTACTTC
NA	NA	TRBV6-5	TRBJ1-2	CASSYQVEGTGGYTF	TGTGCCAGCAGTTACCAGGTTGAGGGAACGGGGGGCTACACCTTC
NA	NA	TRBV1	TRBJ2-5	CTSSQPLGCGETQYF	TGCACCAGCAGCCAACCACTAGGATGCGGAGAGACCCAGTACTTC
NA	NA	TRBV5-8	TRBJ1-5	CASSLYKGTAGRNQPQHF	TGTGCCAGCAGCTTGTATAAGGGGACGGCGGGACGTAATCAGCCCCAGCATTTT
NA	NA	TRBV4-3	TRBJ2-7	CASSLRTGTYEQYF	TGCGCCAGCAGCCTTCGGACTGGTACCTACGAGCAGTACTTC
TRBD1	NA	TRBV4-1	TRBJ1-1	CASRGIGQGMNTEAFF	TGCGCCAGCAGGGGGATCGGACAGGGAATGAACACTGAAGCTTTCTTT
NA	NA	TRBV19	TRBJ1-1	CASSSMDRGFEAFF	TGTGCCAGTAGCTCTATGGACAGAGGGTTTGAAGCTTTCTTT
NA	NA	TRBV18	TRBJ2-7	CASSPRQELMNEQYF	TGTGCCAGCTCACCACGACAGGAGCTGATGAACGAGCAGTACTTC
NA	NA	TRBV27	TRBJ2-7	CASHQGRGGYEQYF	TGTGCCAGCCATCAGGGCAGGGGCGGCTACGAGCAGTACTTC
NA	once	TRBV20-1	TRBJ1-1	CSASRTEAFF	TGCAGTGCTAGTCGCACTGAAGCTTTCTTT
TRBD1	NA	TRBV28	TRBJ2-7	CASTGTGTGYEQYF	TGTGCCAGCACGGGGACAGGGACCGGCTACGAGCAGTACTTC
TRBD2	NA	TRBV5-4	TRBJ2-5	CASSPSGGAAQETQYF	TGTGCCAGCAGCCCTAGCGGGGGGGCCGCCCAAGAGACCCAGTACTTC
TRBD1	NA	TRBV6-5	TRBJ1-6	CASSSRDRDNSPLHF	TGTGCCAGCAGTTCCCGGGACAGGGATAATTCACCCCTCCACTTT
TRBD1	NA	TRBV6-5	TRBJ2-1	CASSSGLGQGNNEQFF	TGTGCCAGCAGTTCCGGTTTGGGACAGGGTAATAATGAGCAGTTCTTC
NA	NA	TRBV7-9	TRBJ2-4	CASSPRGGGKNIQYF	TGTGCCAGCAGTCCGAGGGGGGGCGGAAAAAACATTCAGTACTTC